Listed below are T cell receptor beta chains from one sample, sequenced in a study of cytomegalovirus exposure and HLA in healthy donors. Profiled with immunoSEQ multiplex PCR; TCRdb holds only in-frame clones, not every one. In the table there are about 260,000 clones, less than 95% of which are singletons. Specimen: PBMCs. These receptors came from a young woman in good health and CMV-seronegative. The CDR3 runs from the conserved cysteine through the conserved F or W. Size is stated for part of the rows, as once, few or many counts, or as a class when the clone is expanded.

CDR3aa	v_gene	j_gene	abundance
CASSIDRGLDLFF	TRBV19	TRBJ2-1	NA
CASSYGATNEKLFF	TRBV6-5	TRBJ1-4	NA
CASSELTGRETQYF	TRBV25-1	TRBJ2-5	NA
CASSASVVRNYEQYF	TRBV25-1	TRBJ2-7	NA
CASSDGLAGYNEQFF	TRBV5-6	TRBJ2-1	NA
CASSQSTGGPGELFF	TRBV23-1	TRBJ2-2	NA
CASSEHLAKGYEQYF	TRBV2	TRBJ2-7	NA
CASSLSRGPDYGYTF	TRBV28	TRBJ1-2	NA
CASSGGRGPDTQYF	TRBV2	TRBJ2-3	NA
CASSSQLGRETQYF	TRBV5-1	TRBJ2-5	NA
CASSADRGSLEAFF	TRBV9	TRBJ1-1	NA
CASSQDGYNEQFF	TRBV4-1	TRBJ2-1	NA
CASSFTGPGGYGYTF	TRBV7-2	TRBJ1-2	once
CASTPGRLEGIQYF	TRBV7-2	TRBJ2-4	NA
CASSLASGGYNEQFF	TRBV27	TRBJ2-1	few
CASSPHMGARSRETQYF	TRBV7-2	TRBJ2-5	NA
CASSKEDFNEKLFF	TRBV2	TRBJ1-4	NA
CSVEGGSRRNEQFF	TRBV29-1	TRBJ2-1	once
CASSWTTGELFF	TRBV10-2	TRBJ2-2	NA
CASSISNQPQHF	TRBV28	TRBJ1-5	once
CASSFLLAGYNEQFF	TRBV7-9	TRBJ2-1	NA
CSVVWEGEQYF	TRBV29-1	TRBJ2-7	NA
CASSWGLAETQYF	TRBV7-2	TRBJ2-5	NA
CASSSWWGRDTDTQYF	TRBV28	TRBJ2-3	NA
CAISNGHMNTEAFF	TRBV10-3	TRBJ1-1	NA
CASSQETDEQFF	TRBV4-3	TRBJ2-1	NA
CSVDAGGHNTGELFF	TRBV29-1	TRBJ2-2	once
CASSLVSGTHEQYF	TRBV5-1	TRBJ2-7	NA
CASSITGGSSYEQYF	TRBV28	TRBJ2-7	NA
CASSLASEGYEQYF	TRBV5-1	TRBJ2-7	once
CASSLSGDGGSEELFF	TRBV27	TRBJ2-2	NA
CAWSVSSGLNEKLFF	TRBV30	TRBJ1-4	once
CASSEQGSGANVLTF	TRBV7-2	TRBJ2-6	once
CASSPGQGLTEAFF	TRBV18	TRBJ1-1	NA
CASSQAAGGSDEQYF	TRBV4-3	TRBJ2-7	NA
CASRPQGPEQYF	TRBV28	TRBJ2-7	NA
CASSYRAGVEANEQFF	TRBV7-2	TRBJ2-1	NA
CASSLLGTDTQYF	TRBV27	TRBJ2-3	NA
CATKLRGQGHLEQYF	TRBV27	TRBJ2-7	NA
CSVRGGSYEQYF	TRBV29-1	TRBJ2-7	NA
CASSFRDRFQETQYF	TRBV28	TRBJ2-5	NA
CASSPRNSGTTDTQYF	TRBV11-2	TRBJ2-3	NA
CASRPGRTATNEKLFF	TRBV6-6	TRBJ1-4	NA
CASIHVSTGSTGELFF	TRBV19	TRBJ2-2	once
CASSFLAGDTDTQYF	TRBV28	TRBJ2-3	NA
CASRLAGGYNEQFF	TRBV27	TRBJ2-1	NA
CAWSVGVGNQPQHF	TRBV30	TRBJ1-5	NA
CASSLEAPEQFF	TRBV7-9	TRBJ2-1	NA
CATTLGEPQHF	TRBV5-1	TRBJ1-5	few
CASSPGHNSGANVLTF	TRBV18	TRBJ2-6	NA
CASNLGEWQPQHF	TRBV27	TRBJ1-5	NA
CASSSGGRQSETQYF	TRBV5-1	TRBJ2-5	NA
CASSVTGQGAYEQYF	TRBV9	TRBJ2-7	NA
CASSAGTGLNTEAFF	TRBV5-1	TRBJ1-1	NA
CASSLTDASYEQYF	TRBV6-5	TRBJ2-7	NA
CASSIKEAGNFNEQFF	TRBV18	TRBJ2-1	once
CASGGGLNTEAFF	TRBV6-5	TRBJ1-1	NA
CASLLGQGGSYEQYF	TRBV23-1	TRBJ2-7	NA
CSFRTGNHNEQFF	TRBV29-1	TRBJ2-1	NA
CTKTSGADEQFF	TRBV1	TRBJ2-1	NA